The table lists the clone carrying this TCR beta chain with many counts. Its antigen is unknown. This record comes from a study of metastatic and nonmetastatic thyroid tumors. Looking at the study overall: Across blood and tumor or nodule tissue, repertoires from malignant and benign thyroid patients were compared with one another. Study findings and constraints: Benign nodules were reported to have significantly lower TCR beta diversity than malignant thyroid tumors, in blood and tumor.

Thyroid surgery had not been preceded by any treatment in any patient. V was shortened by 4 bases and J by 2 bases, with 13 bases between the two germline ends. The CDR3 extends over 14 amino acids. The germline V gene encodes CDR1 SGHDT and CDR2 YYEEEE. Under the authors' procedure: A classifier of distant metastasis in papillary thyroid cancer was built from CDR3 differences (across clinicopathological groups). TCRdb ran MiXCR on the PCR reads. TCRdb, not the original authors, processed these V and J calls. Among roughly 55,000 clones listed, roughly 16% were seen once. The specimen was blood. J is TRBJ2-7 and V is TRBV5-6; a possible D gene is TRBD2 (7 bases). The sequence came from a male donor with papillary thyroid cancer or a benign thyroid nodule (not recorded which). Some clones in this sample may be carry-over from other donors' samples. The CDR3 bases are TGTGCCAGCAGCCAGGGGCGGGGGACCTACGAGCAGTACTTC. This codes for CASSQGRGTYEQYF.